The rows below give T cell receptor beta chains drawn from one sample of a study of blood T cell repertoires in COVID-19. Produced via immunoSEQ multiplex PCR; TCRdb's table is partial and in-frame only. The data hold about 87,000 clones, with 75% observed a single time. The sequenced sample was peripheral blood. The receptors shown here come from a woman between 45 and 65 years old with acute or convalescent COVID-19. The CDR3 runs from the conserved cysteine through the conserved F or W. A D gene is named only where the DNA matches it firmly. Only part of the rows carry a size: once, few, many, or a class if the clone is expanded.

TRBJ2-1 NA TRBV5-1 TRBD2 TGCGCCAGCAGCTTGGCCCCTAGCGGGAGATACAATGAGCAGTTCTTC CASSLAPSGRYNEQFF
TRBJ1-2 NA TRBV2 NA TGTGCCAGCAGTACGGACAGAAACTATGGCTACACCTTC CASSTDRNYGYTF
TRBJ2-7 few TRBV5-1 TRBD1 TGCGCCAGCAGCACCCGGGACAGGGTGAGGGAGCAGTACTTC CASSTRDRVREQYF
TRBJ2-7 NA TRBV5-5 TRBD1 TGTGCCAGCAGCTTGGTAGGGACAGGGGGCTTTTACGAGCAGTACTTC CASSLVGTGGFYEQYF
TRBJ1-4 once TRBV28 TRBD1 TGTGCCAGCTTTCAAACAGGGGGGGTCACTAATGAAAAACTGTTTTTT CASFQTGGVTNEKLFF
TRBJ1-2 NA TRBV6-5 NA TGTGCCAGCAGCCTGGGATCGGGAAGGGATGGCTACACCTTC CASSLGSGRDGYTF
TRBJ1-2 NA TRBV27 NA TGTGCCAGCAGTTTCCTCCCGGCGGGACGGGGCTACACCTTC CASSFLPAGRGYTF
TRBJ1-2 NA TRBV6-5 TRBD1 TGTGCCAGCAGTTACTCGACAGGGAACTATGGCTACACCTTC CASSYSTGNYGYTF
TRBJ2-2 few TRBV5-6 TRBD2 TGTGCCAGCAGCTCCCTGGGACTAGCGGGGGGGCCGAACACCGGGGAGCTGTTTTTT CASSSLGLAGGPNTGELFF
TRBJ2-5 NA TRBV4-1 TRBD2 TGCGCCAGCAGCGACATAACCGGGACTAGCGGGGCGTTGGGAGAGACCCAGTACTTC CASSDITGTSGALGETQYF
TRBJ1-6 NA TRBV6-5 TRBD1 TGTGCCAGCAGTCAGACAGGGGGCCGTTCACCCCTCCACTTT CASSQTGGRSPLHF
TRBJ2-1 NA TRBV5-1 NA TGCGCCAGCAGCTTGGGGGGCCTAAAGGGCGATGAGCAGTTCTTC CASSLGGLKGDEQFF
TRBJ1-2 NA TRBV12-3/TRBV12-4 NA TGTGCCAGCACCAAGCACGGCTATGGCTACACCTTC CASTKHGYGYTF
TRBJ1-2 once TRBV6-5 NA TGTGCCAGCATCCATCCCACAGGCGGTGGCTACACCTTC CASIHPTGGGYTF
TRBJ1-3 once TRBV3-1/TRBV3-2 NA TGTGCCAGCAGCCATCAATTGTCTGGAAACACCATATATTTT CASSHQLSGNTIYF
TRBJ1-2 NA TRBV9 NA TGTGCCAGCAGCGTAGAAGTCCGGCCAGCAGGGGATGGCTACACCTTC CASSVEVRPAGDGYTF
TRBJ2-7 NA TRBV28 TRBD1 TGTGCCAGCAGTTTACCGACCTTATCTTCGACAGGGGGCCGCTACGAGCAGTACTTC CASSLPTLSSTGGRYEQYF
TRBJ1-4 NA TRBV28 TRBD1 TGTGCCAGCAGCACCGGACAGGGTCTGAGTGAAAAACTGTTTTTT CASSTGQGLSEKLFF
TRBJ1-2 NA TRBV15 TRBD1 TGTGCCACCAGCAGAGGTGGGACAGGGGCTCCGTATGGCTACACCTTC CATSRGGTGAPYGYTF
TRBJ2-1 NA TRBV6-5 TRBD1 TGTGCCAGCAGCCCGGGACAGGGTTATACTGAGCAGTTCTTC CASSPGQGYTEQFF
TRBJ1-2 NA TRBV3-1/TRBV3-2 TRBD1 TGTGCCAGCAGCCAGGACAGGGGTACGTGGGGCTACACCTTC CASSQDRGTWGYTF
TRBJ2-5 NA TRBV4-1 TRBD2 TGCGCCAGCAGCCAATTAACTAGCGGGGGCCAAGAGACCCAGTACTTC CASSQLTSGGQETQYF
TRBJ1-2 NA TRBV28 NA TGTGCCAGCACCACCGAGGGCGGCTACACCTTC CASTTEGGYTF
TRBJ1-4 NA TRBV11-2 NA TGTGCCAGCAGCTTAGCCCACAGGGACCCTGAGGAAAAACTGTTTTTT CASSLAHRDPEEKLFF
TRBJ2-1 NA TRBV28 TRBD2 TGTGCCAGCAGTCCCCTTAGCGGGGGGGCCTACAATGAGCAGTTCTTC CASSPLSGGAYNEQFF
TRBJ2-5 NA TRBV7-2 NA TGTGCCAGCAGCCTTCTTCGGGGACAAGGAGAGACCCAGTACTTC CASSLLRGQGETQYF
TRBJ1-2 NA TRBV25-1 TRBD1 TGTGCCAGCAAAGGGACAGACCCTGATGGCTACACCTTC CASKGTDPDGYTF
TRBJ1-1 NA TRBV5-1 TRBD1 TGCGCCAGCAGCAGCCGACAGGGAAGGGACACTGAAGCTTTCTTT CASSSRQGRDTEAFF